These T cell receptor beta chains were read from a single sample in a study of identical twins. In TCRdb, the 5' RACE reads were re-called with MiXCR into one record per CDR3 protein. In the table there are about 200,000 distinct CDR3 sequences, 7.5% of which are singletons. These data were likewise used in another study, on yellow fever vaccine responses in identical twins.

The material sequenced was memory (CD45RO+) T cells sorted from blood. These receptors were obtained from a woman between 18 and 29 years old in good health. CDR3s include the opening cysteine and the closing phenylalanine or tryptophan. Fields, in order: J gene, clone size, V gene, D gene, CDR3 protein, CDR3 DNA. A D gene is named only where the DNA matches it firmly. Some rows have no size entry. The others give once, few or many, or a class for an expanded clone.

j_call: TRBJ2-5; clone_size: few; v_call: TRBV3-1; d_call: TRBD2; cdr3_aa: CASSRSGTQETQYF; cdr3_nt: TGTGCCAGCAGCCGTAGCGGGACTCAAGAGACCCAGTACTTC
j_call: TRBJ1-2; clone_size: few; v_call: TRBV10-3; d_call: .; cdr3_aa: CATSETYGYTF; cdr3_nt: TGTGCCACCTCCGAGACCTATGGCTACACCTTC
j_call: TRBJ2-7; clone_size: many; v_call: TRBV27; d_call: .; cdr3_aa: CASNGGPYEQYF; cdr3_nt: TGTGCCAGCAACGGGGGCCCCTACGAGCAGTACTTC
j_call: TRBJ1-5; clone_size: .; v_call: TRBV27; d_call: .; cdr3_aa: CASSFGSWNQPQHF; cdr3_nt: TGTGCCAGCAGTTTTGGGTCATGGAATCAGCCCCAGCATTTT
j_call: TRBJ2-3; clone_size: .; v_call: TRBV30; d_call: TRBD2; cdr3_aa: CAWSRLAGGYTDTQYF; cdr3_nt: TGTGCCTGGAGCCGACTAGCGGGGGGGTACACAGATACGCAGTATTTT
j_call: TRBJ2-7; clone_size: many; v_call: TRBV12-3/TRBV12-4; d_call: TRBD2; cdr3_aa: CASSPGSSGGTYEQYF; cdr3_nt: TGTGCCAGCAGCCCCGGGAGTAGCGGGGGCACCTACGAGCAGTACTTC
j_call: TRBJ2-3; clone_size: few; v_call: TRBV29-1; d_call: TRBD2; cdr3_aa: CSAWGGGLEIIDTQYF; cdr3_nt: TGCAGCGCCTGGGGAGGAGGACTAGAAATCATAGATACGCAGTATTTT
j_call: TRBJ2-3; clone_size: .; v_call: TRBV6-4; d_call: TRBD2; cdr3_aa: CASSDVAGGPSTDTQYF; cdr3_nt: TGTGCCAGCAGTGACGTAGCGGGAGGCCCCTCCACAGATACGCAGTATTTT
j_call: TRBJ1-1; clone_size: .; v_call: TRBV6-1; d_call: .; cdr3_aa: CASSEQGGGNTEAFF; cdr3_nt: TGTGCCAGCAGTGAACAGGGAGGGGGGAACACTGAAGCTTTCTTT
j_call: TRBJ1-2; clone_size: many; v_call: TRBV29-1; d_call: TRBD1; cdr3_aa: CSAVTGEDYGYTF; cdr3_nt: TGCAGCGCTGTGACAGGGGAGGACTATGGCTACACCTTC
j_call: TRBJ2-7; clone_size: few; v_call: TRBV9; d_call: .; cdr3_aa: CASSVSRQDTSYEQYF; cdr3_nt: TGTGCCAGCAGCGTTAGTAGACAGGACACCTCCTACGAGCAGTACTTC
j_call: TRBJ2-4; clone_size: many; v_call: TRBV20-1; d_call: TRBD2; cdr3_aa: CSARLTGGGKNIQYF; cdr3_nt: TGCAGTGCTAGACTAACGGGAGGGGGCAAAAACATTCAGTACTTC
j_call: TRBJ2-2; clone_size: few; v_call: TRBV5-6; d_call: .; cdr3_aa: CASSSAGTVNTGELFF; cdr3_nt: TGTGCCAGCAGCAGCGCCGGGACTGTGAACACCGGGGAGCTGTTTTTT
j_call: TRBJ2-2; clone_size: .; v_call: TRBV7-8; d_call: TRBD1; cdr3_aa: CASSHLDRGTGELFF; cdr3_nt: TGTGCCAGCAGCCACTTGGACAGGGGGACCGGGGAGCTGTTTTTT
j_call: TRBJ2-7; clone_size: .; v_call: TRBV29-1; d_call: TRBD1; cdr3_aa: CSPRTGPPYEQYF; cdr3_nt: TGCAGCCCCCGGACAGGACCTCCCTACGAGCAGTACTTC
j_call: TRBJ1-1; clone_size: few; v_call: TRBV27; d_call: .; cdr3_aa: CASSVLSPHNTEAFF; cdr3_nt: TGTGCCAGCAGTGTTCTCAGCCCACATAACACTGAAGCTTTCTTT
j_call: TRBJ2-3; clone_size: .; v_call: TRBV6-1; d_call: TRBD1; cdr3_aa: CASSEGQGIGTDTQYF; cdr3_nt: TGTGCCAGCAGTGAGGGACAGGGCATAGGCACAGATACGCAGTATTTT
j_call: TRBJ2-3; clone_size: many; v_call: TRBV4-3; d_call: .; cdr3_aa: CASSQEVYGRDTDTQYF; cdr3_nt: TGCGCCAGCAGCCAAGAGGTGTACGGACGAGACACAGATACGCAGTATTTT
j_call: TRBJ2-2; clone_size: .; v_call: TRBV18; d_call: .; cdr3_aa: CASSPKEFGELFF; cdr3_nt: TGTGCCAGCTCACCAAAAGAGTTCGGGGAGCTGTTTTTT
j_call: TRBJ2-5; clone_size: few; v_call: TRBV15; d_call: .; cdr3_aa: CATSRVLPHRETQYF; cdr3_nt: TGTGCCACCAGCAGAGTTCTACCACATAGAGAGACCCAGTACTTC
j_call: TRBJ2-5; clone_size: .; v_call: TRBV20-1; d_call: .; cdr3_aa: CSARDWLDKEAQYF; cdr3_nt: TGCAGTGCTAGAGATTGGTTGGATAAAGAGGCCCAGTACTTC
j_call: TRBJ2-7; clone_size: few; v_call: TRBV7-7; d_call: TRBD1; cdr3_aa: CASSLAGGLEQYF; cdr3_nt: TGTGCTAGCAGCTTAGCAGGGGGTCTTGAGCAGTACTTC
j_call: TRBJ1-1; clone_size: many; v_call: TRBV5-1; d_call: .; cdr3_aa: CASRTGGANTEAFF; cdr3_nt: TGCGCCAGCAGAACGGGTGGGGCGAACACTGAAGCTTTCTTT
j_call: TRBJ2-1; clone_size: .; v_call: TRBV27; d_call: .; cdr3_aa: CASRNLRNEQFF; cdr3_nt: TGTGCCAGCAGGAACCTAAGGAATGAGCAGTTCTTC
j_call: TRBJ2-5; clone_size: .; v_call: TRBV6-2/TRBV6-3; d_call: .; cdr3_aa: CASGWLGETQYF; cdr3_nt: TGTGCCAGCGGCTGGCTGGGGGAGACCCAGTACTTC
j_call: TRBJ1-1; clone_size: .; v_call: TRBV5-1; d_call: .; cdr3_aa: CASSLAGRQKGTEAFF; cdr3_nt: TGCGCCAGCAGCTTGGCCGGTCGGCAGAAGGGGACTGAAGCTTTCTTT
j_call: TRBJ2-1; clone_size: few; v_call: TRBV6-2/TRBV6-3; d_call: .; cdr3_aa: CASSYLGGGYNEQFF; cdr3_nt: TGTGCCAGCAGTTATTTGGGAGGCGGTTACAATGAGCAGTTCTTC
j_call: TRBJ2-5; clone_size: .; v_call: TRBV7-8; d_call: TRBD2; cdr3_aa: CASSLDAGGEETQYF; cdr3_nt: TGTGCCAGCAGCTTAGACGCGGGGGGCGAGGAGACCCAGTACTTC
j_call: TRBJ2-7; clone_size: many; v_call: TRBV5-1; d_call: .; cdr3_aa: CASSFVDSLSYEQYF; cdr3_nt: TGCGCCAGCAGCTTTGTTGACTCCTTATCCTACGAGCAGTACTTC